This T cell receptor (beta chain) was observed in a study of graft-versus-host responses after intestinal transplantation. The overall study: Each recipient received anti-thymocyte globulin induction, then tacrolimus and steroids for around 3 years. The study, taken as a whole, reports: Within allografts, high graft-versus-host to host-versus-graft clonal ratios were seen among patients with graft-donor T cell macrochimerism. Declines in HvG clones occurring early post-transplant were associated with peak circulating GvH clone levels.

On this clone: Its antigen is not identified.

CDR3 length equals 14 residues. Germline V gives CDR1 WNHNN, CDR2 SYGVQD (reference sequence). Trimming took 0 bases from V and 7 from J, leaving 10 bases between them. The assay was immunoSEQ multiplex PCR, and TCRdb's table has in-frame clones only and misses some. This table holds over 100,000 clones, 85% to 95% found once. The sequence came from a human donor who was the organ donor for an intestinal transplant. The V and J genes are TRBV10-1 and TRBJ2-1, with D possibly matching TRBD2 (5 bases). This specimen consisted of unstimulated CD8+ T cells sorted from spleen or lymph node cells, obtained before transplant. The CDR3 sequence: CASSESEGPNEQFF. DNA of the CDR3: TGCGCCAGCAGTGAGTCAGAGGGCCCGAATGAGCAGTTCTTC.